Presented here are 11 T cell receptor beta chains from one specimen sequenced in a study of blood T cell repertoires in COVID-19. Repertoires were generated with immunoSEQ multiplex PCR, while TCRdb's copy carries only in-frame clones and drops some. The data hold over 95,000 clones, with approximately 85% observed a single time. Sample: peripheral blood. The source of these receptors is a man aged 40-55 years with acute or convalescent COVID-19.

The chain uses TRBV6-6 and TRBJ2-1, with 9 bases that match TRBD1. This CDR3 spans 14 amino acids. Germline CDR1 and CDR2: MNHNY and SVGAGI (reference sequence). Trimming at V came to 5 bases and at J to 8 bases, leaving 7 bases not matched to a gene. CDR3 nucleotide sequence: TGTGCCAGCAGTCTTGGACAGGGGCAGGATGAGCAGTTCTTC. It yields the protein CASSLGQGQDEQFF.

This clone was seen a few times. The rearrangement links TRBV6-5 to TRBJ1-3; perhaps TRBD1 as D (5 bases). V gave up 8 bases and J gave up 0 bases, with 11 bases separating them. CDR1 MNHEY and CDR2 SVGAGI come from the germline V gene. CDR3 length: 14 amino acids. The CDR3 sequence is CASPQGNSGNTIYF. The CDR3 DNA follows: TGTGCCAGCCCTCAGGGAAACTCTGGAAACACCATATATTTT.

The chain joins TRBV7-3 to TRBJ1-1; possible D gene TRBD1, 6 bases. Germline values: CDR1 SGHTA, CDR2 FQGTGA. Trimming took 5 bases from V and 0 from J, leaving 13 bases between them. The CDR3 is made up of 15 amino acids. CDR3 loop: CASSPGGGLNTEAFF. Here the CDR3 DNA reads TGTGCCAGCAGCCCGGGTGGGGGCCTGAACACTGAAGCTTTCTTT.

The rearrangement links TRBV6-1 to TRBJ1-1, with 9 bases fitting TRBD1. The CDR3 consists of 18 residues. Germline-derived CDR1 and CDR2 are MNHNS and SASEGT. Trimming took 3 bases from V and 7 from J; bases not matched to a gene: 18. The CDR3 reads CASSDPFFRDRDFSEAFF. In DNA, the CDR3 is TGTGCCAGCAGTGATCCCTTTTTCCGGGACAGGGATTTCAGTGAAGCTTTCTTT.

The chain combines TRBV10-2 with TRBJ2-7; D is perhaps TRBD1 (5 bases). CDR3 length: 12 amino acids. Trimming left V 7 bases short and J 1 base short, with 8 bases between. CDR1 WSHSY and CDR2 SAAADI come from the germline V gene. The CDR3 DNA reads TGCGCCAGCAAACAGGAGTCCTACGAGCAGTACTTC. It translates to CASKQESYEQYF.

The chain carries TRBV24-1 and TRBJ2-2; D may be TRBD2 (6 bases). Germline CDR1 reads KGHDR; CDR2 reads SFDVKD. This CDR3 has 15 residues. The V gene lost 4 bases and the J gene lost 3 bases, with 11 bases spanning the gap. CDR3: CATSEPRGDTGELFF. The CDR3 nucleotides read TGTGCCACCAGTGAGCCGCGGGGAGACACCGGGGAGCTGTTTTTT.

This chain joins TRBV7-6 and TRBJ2-3, with 12 bases that match TRBD2. The CDR3 is made up of 17 amino acids. Germline assignment: CDR1 SGHVS and CDR2 FNYEAQ. After removal of 3 bases from V and 5 bases from J, the junction contained 9 bases not matched to a gene. CDR3 region: CASSFPPGLAGEDTQYF. The CDR3 region has the DNA TGTGCCAGCAGCTTCCCTCCGGGACTAGCGGGTGAAGATACGCAGTATTTT.

The chain is built from TRBV29-1 and TRBJ2-3; TRBD2 aligns across 15 bases. The CDR3 has 17 residues. Germline V lookup: CDR1 SQVTM, CDR2 ANQGSEA. Unmatched junction bases numbered 8, after V lost 7 bases and J lost 0 bases. This CDR3 is CSAWGLAGGASTDTQYF. The DNA of the CDR3 is TGCAGCGCCTGGGGACTAGCGGGGGGTGCTAGCACAGATACGCAGTATTTT.

The chain couples TRBV5-4 to TRBJ1-1; 10 positions match TRBD1. The germline gives CDR1 SGHNT, CDR2 YYREEE (reference sequence). After removal of 3 bases from V and 2 bases from J, the junction contained 1 base not matched to a gene. The CDR3 length is 14 residues. The CDR3 bases are TGTGCCAGCAGCTCGACAGGGGGCAACACTGAAGCTTTCTTT. It translates to CASSSTGGNTEAFF. Looking up the rest from reference TRBV5-4 and TRBJ1-1 gives the full variable domain: ETGVTQSPTHLIKTRGQQVTLRCSSQSGHNTVSWYQQALGQGPQFIFQYYREEENGRGNFPPRFSGLQFPNYSSELNVNALELDDSALYLCASSSTGGNTEAFFGQGTRLTVV.

J is TRBJ1-1 and V is TRBV27; TRBD1 is a possible D gene (6 bases). The CDR3 sequence is 15 residues long. Germline CDR1 is MNHEY and CDR2 is SMNVEV (reference sequence). V was cut by 2 bases and J by 0 bases, with 10 bases left in between. The CDR3 here is CASSLVGDMNTEAFF. As DNA, the CDR3 is TGTGCCAGCAGTTTAGTGGGGGACATGAACACTGAAGCTTTCTTT.

The V gene is TRBV4-1, the J gene TRBJ2-4; 8 positions agree with TRBD1. Germline CDR1 and CDR2: MGHRA and YSYEKL. This CDR3 comprises 16 residues. With 0 bases clipped from V and 3 bases from J, the junction kept 4 bases outside the gene matches. This CDR3 is CASSQDLGQVKNIQYF. CDR3 sequence (DNA): TGCGCCAGCAGCCAAGATTTGGGACAGGTCAAAAACATTCAGTACTTC.